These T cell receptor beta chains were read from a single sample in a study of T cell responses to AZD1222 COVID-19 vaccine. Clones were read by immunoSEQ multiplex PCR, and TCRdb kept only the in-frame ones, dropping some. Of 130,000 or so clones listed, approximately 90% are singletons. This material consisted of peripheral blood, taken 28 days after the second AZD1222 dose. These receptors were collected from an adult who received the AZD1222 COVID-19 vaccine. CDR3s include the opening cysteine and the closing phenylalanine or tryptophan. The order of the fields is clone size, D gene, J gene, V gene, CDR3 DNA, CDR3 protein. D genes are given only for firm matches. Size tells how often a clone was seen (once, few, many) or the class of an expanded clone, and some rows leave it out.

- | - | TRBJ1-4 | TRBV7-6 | TGTGCCAGCAGCTTAGGGGATGATGAAAAACTGTTTTTT | CASSLGDDEKLFF
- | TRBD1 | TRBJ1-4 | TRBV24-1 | TGTGCCACCAGCACGACAGGGCCGAATGAAAAACTGTTTTTT | CATSTTGPNEKLFF
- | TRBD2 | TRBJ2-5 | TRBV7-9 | TGTGCCAGCAGCCCTGACCTAGCGGGAGGGCTCGGGGAGACCCAGTACTTC | CASSPDLAGGLGETQYF
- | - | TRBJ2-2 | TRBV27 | TGTGCCAGCAGCCCGTCATGGGGCGAGGTAACCGGGGAGCTGTTTTTT | CASSPSWGEVTGELFF
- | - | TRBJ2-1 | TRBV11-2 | TGTGCCAGCAGCTTAGACCCACAGAGCTCCTACAATGAGCAGTTCTTC | CASSLDPQSSYNEQFF
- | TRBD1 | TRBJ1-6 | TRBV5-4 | TGTGCCAGCAGTTGGGACAGCAATAATTCACCCCTCCACTTT | CASSWDSNNSPLHF
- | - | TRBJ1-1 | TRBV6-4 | TGTGCCAGCAGTGACACTAATCGACAGACCGAAGCTTTCTTT | CASSDTNRQTEAFF
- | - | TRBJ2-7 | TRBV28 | TGTGCCAGCAGTACCGTCCGGGAAGGGAGCTCCTACGAGCAGTACTTC | CASSTVREGSSYEQYF
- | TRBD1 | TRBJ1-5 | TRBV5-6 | TGTGCCAGCAGCAGCAAACAGGGGGTATGGCAGCCCCAGCATTTT | CASSSKQGVWQPQHF
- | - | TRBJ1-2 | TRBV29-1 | TGCAGCGTTGGCAGGCAATATGGCTACACCTTC | CSVGRQYGYTF
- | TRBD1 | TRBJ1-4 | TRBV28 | TGTGCCAGCAGTTTAAGAGGTTGGAGGGGGCTTGGTGAAAAACTGTTTTTT | CASSLRGWRGLGEKLFF
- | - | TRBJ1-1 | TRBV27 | TGTGCCAGCAGTTTCCGGGGCATATCGGGTAACACTGAAGCTTTCTTT | CASSFRGISGNTEAFF
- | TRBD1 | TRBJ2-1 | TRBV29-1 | TGCAGCGTTGTTCCGTGGACAGGAGACAATGAGCAGTTCTTC | CSVVPWTGDNEQFF
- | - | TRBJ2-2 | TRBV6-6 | TGTGCCAGCAGTCGACTAGAATACGGGGAGCTGTTTTTT | CASSRLEYGELFF
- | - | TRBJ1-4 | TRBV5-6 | TGTGCCAGCAGCCGGCCGGGAGAGAGAGAAAATGAAAAACTGTTTTTT | CASSRPGERENEKLFF
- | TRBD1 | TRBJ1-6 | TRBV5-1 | TGCGCCAGCAGCTTTATACAGGGGGGTCTAAATTCACCCCTCCACTTT | CASSFIQGGLNSPLHF
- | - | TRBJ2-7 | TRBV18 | TGTGCCAGCTCACCCGGCCGAGGGCAGGGTAGCCGGTACGAGCAGTACTTC | CASSPGRGQGSRYEQYF
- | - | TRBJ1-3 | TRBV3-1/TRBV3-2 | TGTGCCAGCAGCCAAGGTCGGGGGATCTCTGGAAACACCATATATTTT | CASSQGRGISGNTIYF
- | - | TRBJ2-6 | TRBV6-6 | TGTGCCAGCAGTGGGGCCAACGTCCTGACTTTC | CASSGANVLTF
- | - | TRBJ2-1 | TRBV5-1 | TGCGCCAGCAGCTTGGCCGTCTACATTTCCTACAATGAGCAGTTCTTC | CASSLAVYISYNEQFF
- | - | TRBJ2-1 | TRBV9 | TGTGCCAGCACCGGAAGGGGATACAATGAGCAGTTCTTC | CASTGRGYNEQFF
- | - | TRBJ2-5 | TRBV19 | TGTGCCAGTAGTATAGGGGGGCTAGGTCAAATGCTGTACTTC | CASSIGGLGQMLYF
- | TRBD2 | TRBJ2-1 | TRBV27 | TGTGCCAGCAGTTTAGGCGTTAGCGCGGGAGGTGGTGAGCAGTTCTTC | CASSLGVSAGGGEQFF
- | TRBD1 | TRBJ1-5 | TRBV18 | TGTGCCAGCTCATTGACAGGGGCCGCGGATCAGCCCCAGCATTTT | CASSLTGAADQPQHF
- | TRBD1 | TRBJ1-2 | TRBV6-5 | TGTGCCAGCAGTTACTCAGGGTGGGGACAGGAATATGGCTACACCTTC | CASSYSGWGQEYGYTF
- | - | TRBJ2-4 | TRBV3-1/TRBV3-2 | TGTGCCAGCAGCCATGCGCCCTTAGCCAAAAACATTCAGTACTTC | CASSHAPLAKNIQYF
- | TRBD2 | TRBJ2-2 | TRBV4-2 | TGTGCCAGCAGCCAAGCCGGGACTAGCGGGAACGCCGGGGAGCTGTTTTTT | CASSQAGTSGNAGELFF
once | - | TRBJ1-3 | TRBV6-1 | TGTGCCAGCAGTGAGGGCTTCTCTGGAAACACCATATATTTT | CASSEGFSGNTIYF
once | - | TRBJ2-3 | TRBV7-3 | TGTGCCAGCAGCCTCACAGATACGCAGTATTTT | CASSLTDTQYF
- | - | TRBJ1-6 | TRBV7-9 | TGTGCCAGCAGCTTAGGTCGGAGTTCACCCCTCCACTTT | CASSLGRSSPLHF
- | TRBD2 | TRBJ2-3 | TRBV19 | TGTGCCAGTAATGGCGGGAGGGCCTCAGATACGCAGTATTTT | CASNGGRASDTQYF
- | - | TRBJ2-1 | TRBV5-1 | TGCGCCAGCAGCTTGGATCCCGGGATCTCCTACAATGAGCAGTTCTTC | CASSLDPGISYNEQFF
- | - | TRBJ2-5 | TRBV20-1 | TGCAGTGCTAGTCCCTTTCTACTAAAAGAGACCCAGTACTTC | CSASPFLLKETQYF
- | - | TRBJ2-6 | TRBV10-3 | TGTGCCATCAGTGAGGGGGCCTCTGGGGCCAACGTCCTGACTTTC | CAISEGASGANVLTF
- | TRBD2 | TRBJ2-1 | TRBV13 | TGTGCCAGCAGCTTGACCGGACTAGCATACAATGAGCAGTTCTTC | CASSLTGLAYNEQFF
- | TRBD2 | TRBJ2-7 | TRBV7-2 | TGTGCCAGCAGCTTAGCGGGACTAGCGATCTCCTACGAGCAGTACTTC | CASSLAGLAISYEQYF
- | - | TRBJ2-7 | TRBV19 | TGTGCCAGTAGTCCCGGCCTAGCCGATACCTACGAGCAGTACTTC | CASSPGLADTYEQYF
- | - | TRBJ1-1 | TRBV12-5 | TGTGCTAGTGGTTTGGTAAATACTGCAACTGAAGCTTTCTTT | CASGLVNTATEAFF
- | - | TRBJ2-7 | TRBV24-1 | TGTGCCACCAGTGACACAAAAAAATCCTACGAGCAGTACTTC | CATSDTKKSYEQYF
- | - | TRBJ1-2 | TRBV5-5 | TGTGCCAGTTGTCCCGGGACTAACTATGGCTACACCTTC | CASCPGTNYGYTF